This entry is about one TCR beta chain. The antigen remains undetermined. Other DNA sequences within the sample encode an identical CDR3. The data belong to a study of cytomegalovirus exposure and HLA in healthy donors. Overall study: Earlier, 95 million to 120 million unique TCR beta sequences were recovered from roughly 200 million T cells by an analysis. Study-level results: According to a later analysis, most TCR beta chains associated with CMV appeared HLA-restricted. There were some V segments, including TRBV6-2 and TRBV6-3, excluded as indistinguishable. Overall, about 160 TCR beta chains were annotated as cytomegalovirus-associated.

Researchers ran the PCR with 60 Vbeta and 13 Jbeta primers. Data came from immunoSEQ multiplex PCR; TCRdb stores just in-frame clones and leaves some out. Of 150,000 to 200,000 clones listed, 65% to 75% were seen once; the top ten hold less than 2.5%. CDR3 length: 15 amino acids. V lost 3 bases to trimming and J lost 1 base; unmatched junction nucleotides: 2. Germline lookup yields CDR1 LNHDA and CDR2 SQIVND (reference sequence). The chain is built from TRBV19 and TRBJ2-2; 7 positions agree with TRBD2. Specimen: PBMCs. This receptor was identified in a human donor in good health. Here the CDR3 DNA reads TGTGCCAGTAGTATTGGCGGGGGGAACACCGGGGAGCTGTTTTTT. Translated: CASSIGGGNTGELFF.